The 11 T cell receptor beta chains given below trace back to one sample, sequenced in a study of blood T cell repertoires in COVID-19 (dated by TCRdb to the early 2020s). The library was prepared using the immunoSEQ multiplex PCR assay. TCRdb limited this immuneACCESS table to in-frame rearrangements with V and J called. A share of clones is missing; checked studies link under half to unresolved V genes, and the rest is unexplained. This sample holds tens of thousands of clones; around nine tenths were observed only once. Approximately 5.4% of the sample goes to the ten largest clones. Sequenced material: peripheral blood. These TCRs come from a man in his 60s with COVID-19, enrolled during active disease.

The rearrangement uses TRBV5-1 and TRBJ2-7, with a possible D match to TRBD2 (5 bases). CDR3 length equals 14 residues. V lost 5 bases to trimming and J lost 0 bases, with 12 bases between them. CDR1 SGHRS and CDR2 YFSETQ come from the germline V gene. DNA of the CDR3: TGCGCCAGCAGGGTGGAGGTCACCTCCTACGAGCAGTACTTC. This encodes CASRVEVTSYEQYF.

CDR3: CAWSTTEPRHYGYTF. CDR3 sequence (DNA): TGTGCCTGGAGTACGACAGAACCCCGGCACTATGGCTACACCTTC. V is TRBV30 and J is TRBJ1-2; weak D call: TRBD1 (5 bases). This CDR3 contains 15 residues. Germline V CDR1 and CDR2: GTSNPN, SVGIG (reference sequence). Between the trimmed V and J ends, which lost 2 bases and 3 bases, there was a span of 16 bases.

CDR3 coding DNA: TGTGCCAGCAGCTTCCCACTAGCACGCAAATGGGACTACGAGCAGTACTTC. It is translated as CASSFPLARKWDYEQYF. V usage is TRBV7-3 and J usage is TRBJ2-7; a possible D gene is TRBD2 (6 bases). The CDR3 spans 17 residues. The V end lost 3 bases, the J end lost 3 bases, and 21 bases lay between the germline ends. The V gene's germline CDR1 is SGHTA and CDR2 FQGTGA.

J is TRBJ2-3 and V is TRBV3-1 (or the pseudogene TRBV3-2); the match to TRBD2 covers 7 bases. V lost 4 bases, J lost 2 bases, and 3 bases stayed unmatched. CDR3 length equals 14 residues. Germline V gene sequence: CDR1 LGHDT, CDR2 YNNKEL (reference sequence). CDR3 in DNA: TGTGCCAGCAGCCGCGGGACTACCACAGATACGCAGTATTTT. Translation gives CASSRGTTTDTQYF.

This clone was recorded once. The V call is TRBV5-1, the J call TRBJ2-7; 9 bases line up with TRBD2. Germline V lookup: CDR1 SGHRS, CDR2 YFSETQ. With V trimmed by 4 bases and J by 3 bases, 5 bases remained unmatched. The CDR3 sequence is 14 residues long. Here the CDR3 DNA reads TGCGCCAGCAGCATAGCGGGAGAGGGCTACGAGCAGTACTTC. It encodes CASSIAGEGYEQYF.

This clone was seen more than once but under ten times. The chain uses TRBV18 and TRBJ1-6, with D tentatively TRBD1 (5 bases). There are 14 residues in the CDR3. Per germline, CDR1 KGHSH and CDR2 LQKENI. Trimming removed 6 bases from V and 7 bases from J, with 13 bases in between. The CDR3 is CASSAGGANSPLHF. CDR3 nucleotides: TGTGCCAGCTCTGCCGGAGGGGCGAATTCACCCCTCCACTTT.

J is TRBJ2-7 and V is TRBV18; 9 nucleotides align to TRBD1. V was pared by 1 base and J by 6 bases, with 7 bases of the junction left unmatched. Germline V gene data show CDR1 as KGHSH and CDR2 as LQKENI. This CDR3 has 15 residues. CDR3 sequence: CASSPRTGGIGEQYF. CDR3 DNA: TGTGCCAGCTCACCACGAACAGGGGGCATTGGCGAGCAGTACTTC. Full variable domain (missing parts from reference TRBV18 and TRBJ2-7): NAGVMQNPRHLVRRRGQEARLRCSPMKGHSHVYWYRQLPEEGLKFMVYLQKENIIDESGMPKERFSAEFPKEGPSILRIQQVVRGDSAAYFCASSPRTGGIGEQYFGPGTRLTVT.

This chain connects TRBV7-9 to TRBJ2-7; D is perhaps TRBD1 (5 bases). The CDR3 loop spans 17 amino acids. The V and J ends lost 4 bases and 2 bases respectively, with 21 bases between them. CDR1 and CDR2 from the germline V gene are SEHNR and FQNEAQ (reference sequence). In nucleotides, the CDR3 is TGTGCCAGCAGCTCCTCCCGTACAGAACAGGTCCCCTACGAGCAGTACTTC. It translates to CASSSSRTEQVPYEQYF.

The chain is built from TRBV18 and TRBJ1-1; 7 nucleotides agree with TRBD1. Losses at the gene ends were 5 bases for V and 4 bases for J; bases not matched to a gene: 7. The CDR3 runs 14 residues. The V gene's germline CDR1 is KGHSH and CDR2 LQKENI. The CDR3 here is CASSSRTGGTEAFF. DNA for the CDR3: TGTGCCAGCTCATCTAGGACAGGCGGCACTGAAGCTTTCTTT.

The chain combines TRBV5-1 with TRBJ1-1; D is undetermined. Germline CDR1 SGHRS, CDR2 YFSETQ. The ends were cut back, 2 bases at V and 4 bases at J, with 15 bases in the middle. The CDR3 loop spans 15 amino acids. The CDR3 bases are TGCGCCAGCAGCTTTGCAGGAAACCCGAGCACTGAAGCTTTCTTT. It codes for CASSFAGNPSTEAFF.

The chain has TRBV3-1 (or the pseudogene TRBV3-2) and TRBJ2-3; D is ambiguous. The germline CDR1 and CDR2 sequences are LGHDT and YNNKEL (reference sequence). This CDR3 spans 17 amino acids. Trimming pared 3 bases from V and 2 bases from J, leaving 18 bases between. CDR3: CASSQSSPATHTDTQYF. The CDR3 coding sequence is TGTGCCAGCAGCCAGTCGAGCCCAGCGACCCACACAGATACGCAGTATTTT.